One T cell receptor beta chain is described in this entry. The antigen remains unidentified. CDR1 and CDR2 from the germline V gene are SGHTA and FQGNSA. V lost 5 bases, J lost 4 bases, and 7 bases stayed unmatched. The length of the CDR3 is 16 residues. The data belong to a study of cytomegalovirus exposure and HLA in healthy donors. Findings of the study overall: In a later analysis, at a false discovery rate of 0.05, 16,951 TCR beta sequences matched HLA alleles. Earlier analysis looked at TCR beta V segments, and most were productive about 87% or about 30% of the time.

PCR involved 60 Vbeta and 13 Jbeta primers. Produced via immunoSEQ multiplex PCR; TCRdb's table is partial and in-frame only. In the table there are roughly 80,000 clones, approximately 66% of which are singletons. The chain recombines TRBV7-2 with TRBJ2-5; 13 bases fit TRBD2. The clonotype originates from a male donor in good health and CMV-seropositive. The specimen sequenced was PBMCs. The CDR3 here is CASSRGLAGAGETQYF. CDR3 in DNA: TGTGCCAGCAGCCGAGGACTAGCGGGAGCCGGAGAGACCCAGTACTTC.